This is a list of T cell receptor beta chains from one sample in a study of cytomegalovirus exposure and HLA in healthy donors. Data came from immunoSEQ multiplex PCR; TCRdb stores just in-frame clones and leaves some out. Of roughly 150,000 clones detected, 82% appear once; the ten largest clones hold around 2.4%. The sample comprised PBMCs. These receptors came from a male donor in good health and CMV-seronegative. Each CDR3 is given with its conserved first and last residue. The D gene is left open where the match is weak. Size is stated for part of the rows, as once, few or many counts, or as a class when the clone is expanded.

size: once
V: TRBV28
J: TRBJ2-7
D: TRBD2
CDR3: CASSSIASGSSPYEQYF
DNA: TGTGCCAGCAGTTCTATAGCGAGCGGGAGTTCTCCTTACGAGCAGTACTTC

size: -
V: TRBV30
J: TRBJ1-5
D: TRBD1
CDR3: CAWSVRDRPNQPQHF
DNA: TGTGCCTGGAGTGTAAGGGACAGGCCTAATCAGCCCCAGCATTTT

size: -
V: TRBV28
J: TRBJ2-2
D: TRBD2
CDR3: CASSLRTSGSPGELFF
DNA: TGTGCCAGCAGTTTACGGACTAGCGGGAGTCCCGGGGAGCTGTTTTTT

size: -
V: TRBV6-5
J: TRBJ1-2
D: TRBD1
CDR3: CASSYPGGYGYTF
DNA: TGTGCCAGCAGTTACCCAGGGGGTTATGGCTACACCTTC

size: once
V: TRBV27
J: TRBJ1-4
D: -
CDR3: CASSRAGGTNEKLFF
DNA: TGTGCCAGCAGTCGGGCGGGGGGCACTAATGAAAAACTGTTTTTT

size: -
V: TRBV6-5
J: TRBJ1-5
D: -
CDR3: CASSYGRQFNQPQHF
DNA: TGTGCCAGCAGTTACGGGCGACAGTTCAATCAGCCCCAGCATTTT

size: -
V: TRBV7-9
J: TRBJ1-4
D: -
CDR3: CASSLLSGEKLFF
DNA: TGTGCCAGCAGCCTACTATCAGGGGAAAAACTGTTTTTT

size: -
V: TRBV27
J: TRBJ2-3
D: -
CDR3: CASLGGPNTQYF
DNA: TGTGCCAGCCTCGGCGGTCCTAATACGCAGTATTTT

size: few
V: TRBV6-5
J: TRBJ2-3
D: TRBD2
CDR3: CASSVTSEGPDTQYF
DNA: TGTGCCAGCAGCGTAACTAGCGAAGGGCCAGATACGCAGTATTTT

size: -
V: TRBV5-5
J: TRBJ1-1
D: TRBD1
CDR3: CASSSRDRGPEAFF
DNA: TGTGCCAGCAGCTCCCGGGACAGGGGCCCTGAAGCTTTCTTT

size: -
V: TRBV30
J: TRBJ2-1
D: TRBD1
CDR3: CALTRDRGYNEQFF
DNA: TGTGCTTTAACCCGGGACAGGGGCTACAATGAGCAGTTCTTC

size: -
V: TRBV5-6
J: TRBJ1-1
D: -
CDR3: CASSSGSGVRTEAFF
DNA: TGTGCCAGCAGCTCGGGAAGTGGGGTTCGCACTGAAGCTTTCTTT

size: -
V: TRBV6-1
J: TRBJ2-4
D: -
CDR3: CASSLLILAKNIQYF
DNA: TGTGCCAGCAGTCTACTGATATTAGCCAAAAACATTCAGTACTTC

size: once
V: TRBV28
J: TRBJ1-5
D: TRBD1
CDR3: CASSPTGQPVQHF
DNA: TGTGCCAGCAGTCCAACGGGACAGCCAGTACAGCATTTT

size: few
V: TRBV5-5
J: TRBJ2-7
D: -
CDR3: CASSLQGSREQYF
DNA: TGTGCCAGCAGCTTACAGGGTTCACGGGAGCAGTACTTC

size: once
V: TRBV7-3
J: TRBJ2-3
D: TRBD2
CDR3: CASSSTSGSDTQYF
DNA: TGTGCCAGCAGCTCGACTAGCGGATCAGATACGCAGTATTTT

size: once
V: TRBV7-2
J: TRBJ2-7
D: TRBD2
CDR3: CASSLVGLAGYEQYF
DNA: TGTGCCAGCAGCTTAGTGGGACTAGCGGGATACGAGCAGTACTTC

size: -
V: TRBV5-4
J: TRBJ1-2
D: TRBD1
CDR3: CASSLGQGGGYTF
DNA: TGTGCCAGCAGCTTGGGACAGGGTGGGGGCTACACCTTC

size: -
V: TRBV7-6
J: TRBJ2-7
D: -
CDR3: CASSYGVSGGSYEQYF
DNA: TGTGCCAGCAGCTACGGCGTGTCGGGTGGGTCCTACGAGCAGTACTTC

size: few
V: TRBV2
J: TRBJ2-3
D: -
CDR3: CASSDSTVPYF
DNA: TGTGCCAGCAGTGACTCGACAGTTCCGTATTTT

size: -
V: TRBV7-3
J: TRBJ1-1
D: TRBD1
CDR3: CASSPTGTGNEAFF
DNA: TGTGCCAGCAGCCCAACAGGGACAGGGAATGAAGCTTTCTTT

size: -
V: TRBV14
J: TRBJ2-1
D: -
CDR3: CAHPGTGCYEQFF
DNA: TGTGCCCACCCCGGAACAGGTTGTTATGAGCAGTTCTTC

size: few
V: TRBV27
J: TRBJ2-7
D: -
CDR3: CASSSGHPYEQYF
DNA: TGTGCCAGCAGTTCGGGACATCCTTACGAGCAGTACTTC

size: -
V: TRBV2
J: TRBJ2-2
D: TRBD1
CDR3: CASSEVGTGGTGELFF
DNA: TGTGCCAGCAGTGAAGTCGGGACAGGAGGCACCGGGGAGCTGTTTTTT

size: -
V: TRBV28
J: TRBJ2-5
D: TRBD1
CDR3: CATRQGGQETQYF
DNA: TGTGCCACCCGACAGGGGGGCCAAGAGACCCAGTACTTC

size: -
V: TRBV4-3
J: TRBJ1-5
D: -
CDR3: CASSQSLDGNSNQPQHF
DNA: TGCGCCAGCAGCCAATCTTTAGACGGGAACAGCAATCAGCCCCAGCATTTT

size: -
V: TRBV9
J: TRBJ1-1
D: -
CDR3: CASSGGPFNTEAFF
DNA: TGTGCCAGCAGCGGGGGGCCCTTTAACACTGAAGCTTTCTTT

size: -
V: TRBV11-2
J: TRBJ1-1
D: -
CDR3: CASSYTDTEAFF
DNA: TGTGCCAGCAGCTATACAGACACTGAAGCTTTCTTT

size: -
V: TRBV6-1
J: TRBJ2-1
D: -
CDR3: CASSMGLWAEQFF
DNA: TGTGCCAGCAGTATGGGACTTTGGGCTGAGCAGTTCTTC